Listed below are T cell receptor beta chains from one sample, sequenced in a study of cytomegalovirus exposure and HLA in healthy donors. Libraries were prepared by immunoSEQ multiplex PCR; TCRdb keeps only in-frame clonotypes and omits some of them. The data hold 100,000 to 150,000 clones, with around 74% observed a single time. Sequenced: PBMCs. Receptor source: a woman aged 45-60 years in good health and CMV-seropositive. The CDR3 runs from the conserved cysteine through the conserved F or W. A D gene is named only where the DNA matches it firmly. The size field is filled for only some rows; it gives once, few, many or a size class.

TRBV9	.	.	TRBJ2-7	TGTGCCAGCAGCGCGAGTCTAGGAGAAATCTACGAGCAGTACTTC	CASSASLGEIYEQYF
TRBV5-4	.	TRBD1	TRBJ2-7	TGTGCCAGCAGCCGATTGGGACAGGGCCACGAGCAGTACTTC	CASSRLGQGHEQYF
TRBV6-1	.	TRBD2	TRBJ2-5	TGTGCCAGCAGTGAAATCGTTAGCGGGGGAGAGACCCAGTACTTC	CASSEIVSGGETQYF
TRBV9	once	TRBD2	TRBJ2-3	TGTGCCAGCAGCGTAGCTCTGCGGGGGTCTAGCACAGATACGCAGTATTTT	CASSVALRGSSTDTQYF
TRBV25-1	.	.	TRBJ1-6	TGTGCCAGCAGTGAATCCGGGGGGGCAACGTTTTCACCCCTCCACTTT	CASSESGGATFSPLHF
TRBV6-1	.	.	TRBJ1-5	TGTGCCAGCAGTGAACAGAAATATAGCAATCAGCCCCAGCATTTT	CASSEQKYSNQPQHF
TRBV10-3	.	.	TRBJ2-3	TGTGCCATCCTGTACGAACTACAGGGTTTGGGCACAGATACGCAGTATTTT	CAILYELQGLGTDTQYF
TRBV6-5	once	TRBD1	TRBJ1-4	TGTGCCAGCAGTCAGACAGGGACGGGCGAAAAACTGTTTTTT	CASSQTGTGEKLFF
TRBV7-2	.	.	TRBJ2-5	TGTGCCAGCGGCCGGGGGTGGGTGGGGGAGACCCAGTACTTC	CASGRGWVGETQYF
TRBV6-6	.	TRBD1	TRBJ1-5	TGTGCCAGCCGTGGGACAGAGGATCAGCCCCAGCATTTT	CASRGTEDQPQHF
TRBV6-1	once	.	TRBJ2-1	TGTGCCAGCCTCTCGGACAAACGGAATGAGCAGTTCTTC	CASLSDKRNEQFF
TRBV7-9	.	TRBD1	TRBJ2-5	TGTGCCAGCAGCTCAGACAGGGGGCGCATGGAGACCCAGTACTTC	CASSSDRGRMETQYF
TRBV10-3	.	.	TRBJ2-4	TGTGCCATCAGTGACCCGAGTCAAGGACAGAAACTAGCCAAAAACATTCAGTACTTC	CAISDPSQGQKLAKNIQYF
TRBV4-1	.	.	TRBJ2-1	TGCGCCAGCGAGGACAAAGGCTCCTACAATGAGCAGTTCTTC	CASEDKGSYNEQFF
TRBV5-6	once	.	TRBJ2-1	TGTGCCAGCAGTCAGGGTAAGTCCTACAATGAGCAGTTCTTC	CASSQGKSYNEQFF
TRBV19	.	.	TRBJ2-7	TGTGCCAGTAGTATGTACGGGAAAAGTGCCTACGAGCAGTACTTC	CASSMYGKSAYEQYF
TRBV10-2	.	.	TRBJ2-5	TGCGCCAGCAGTGCCCTAGAGACCCAGTACTTC	CASSALETQYF
TRBV4-1	.	.	TRBJ2-2	TGCGCCAGCAGCCAAGGGGGCCTAAGGGGGACCGGGGAGCTGTTTTTT	CASSQGGLRGTGELFF